The 28 T cell receptor beta chains presented below share a single source sample, sequenced in a study of CD8+ T cells in alopecia areata. RNA extraction was followed by reverse transcription into cDNA, which acted as the sequencing template. Clones were sequenced by immunoSEQ multiplex PCR, and TCRdb holds only the in-frame ones, with some missing. This repertoire shows over 150,000 clones, 55% to 70% found once; its top ten account for over 0.55%. Treatment meaning: oral pan-JAK inhibitor, 5-10 mg twice daily. The sequencing here drew on CD4+ T cells sorted from blood, taken at week 4, from a patient treated with tofacitinib. These receptors all come from a human donor with alopecia areata.

The CDR3 reads CASSYATVSYNEQFF. In DNA form, the CDR3 reads TGCGCCAGCAGCTATGCTACGGTATCCTACAATGAGCAGTTCTTC. The chain couples TRBV5-1 to TRBJ2-1, with D uncertain. V was shortened by 3 bases and J by 1 base, with 11 bases between the two germline ends. The CDR3 has 15 residues. Germline V gene sequence: CDR1 SGHRS, CDR2 YFSETQ.

Regarding this clone: A junction boundary mismatches the germline segment, possibly from a read error. V and J are TRBV5-1 and TRBJ1-5, with D tentatively TRBD1 (6 bases). Germline V gives CDR1 SGHRS, CDR2 YFSETQ. CDR3 length equals 14 residues. As DNA, the CDR3 is TGCGCCAGCAGTTTGGACAGTAGCAATCAGCCCCAGCATTTT. Translating gives CASSLDSSNQPQHF.

This rearrangement joins TRBV30 to TRBJ1-1; no firm D call. Germline-derived CDR1 and CDR2 are GTSNPN and SVGIG (reference sequence). The CDR3 is made up of 13 amino acids. With 5 bases removed from V and 0 bases from J, the gap between germline ends came to 10 bases. The CDR3 DNA sequence: TGTGCCTGGGTTTCAATTATGAACACTGAAGCTTTCTTT. Its translation is CAWVSIMNTEAFF.

Points on this clone: Other DNA sequences of this sample code for an identical CDR3. The V and J genes are TRBV5-1 and TRBJ2-2; D gene unclear. This CDR3 is built from 14 residues. The V gene's germline CDR1 is SGHRS and CDR2 YFSETQ. V lost 2 bases and J 5 bases, leaving 10 bases between the germline ends. The CDR3 region has the DNA TGCGCCAGCAGCTTAGAGCGAGGAACCGGGGAGCTGTTTTTT. This encodes CASSLERGTGELFF.

The chain employs TRBV2 and TRBJ2-1; 7 bases agree with TRBD2. V gave up 2 bases and J gave up 7 bases; unmatched junction bases: 8. Germline V gives CDR1 SNHLY, CDR2 FYNNEI. The CDR3 consists of 15 residues. The CDR3, as DNA: TGTGCCAGCAGTGAACAGGCGGGAGTCCGGAATGAGCAGTTCTTC. Translated: CASSEQAGVRNEQFF.

This clone was detected once. This chain links TRBV29-1 with TRBJ2-3; D might be TRBD1 (6 bases). CDR1 is SQVTM and CDR2 is ANQGSEA in the germline V gene. The CDR3 loop spans 15 amino acids. V shed 4 bases and J shed 4 bases, with 18 bases lying between them. The CDR3 DNA sequence: TGCAGCGTTGTCACACAGGGCGGGTGGTCAGATACGCAGTATTTT. Protein: CSVVTQGGWSDTQYF.

Details on this clone: Other DNA sequences within the sample encode an identical CDR3. This chain links TRBV5-1 with TRBJ2-5; tentative D call: TRBD2 (6 bases). CDR3 length equals 12 residues. CDR1 SGHRS and CDR2 YFSETQ come from the germline V gene. The germline V and J ends were trimmed by 5 bases and 5 bases, with 10 bases remaining between them. CDR3 DNA sequence: TGCGCCAGCAGTCCGGGAGTGGAGACCCAGTACTTC. Protein product: CASSPGVETQYF.

J is TRBJ1-1 and V is TRBV13; the D gene is possibly TRBD1 (6 bases). Trimming cost V 10 bases and J 6 bases, with 12 bases left between them. The CDR3 is made up of 11 amino acids. The germline V gene has CDR1 PRHDT and CDR2 FYEKMQ (reference sequence). As DNA, the CDR3 is TGTGCCAACCTTAGGGGGTCTGAAGCTTTCTTT. Translated: CANLRGSEAFF. The whole variable domain, filled in from reference TRBV13 and TRBJ1-1, reads AAGVIQSPRHLIKEKRETATLKCYPIPRHDTVYWYQQGPGQDPQFLISFYEKMQSDKGSIPDRFSAQQFSDYHSELNMSSLELGDSALYFCANLRGSEAFFGQGTRLTVV.

CDR3 sequence: CASSLQGARWETQYF. The CDR3 region has the DNA TGTGCCAGCAGTTTACAGGGGGCGCGGTGGGAGACCCAGTACTTC. The chain couples TRBV27 to TRBJ2-5, with TRBD1 identical over 8 bases. Germline trimming cut 2 bases from V and 5 bases from J; bases unmatched to any gene: 7. CDR3 size: 15 residues. Germline assignment: CDR1 MNHEY and CDR2 SMNVEV (reference sequence).

This clone showed up just a few times. This chain links TRBV30 with TRBJ2-7; 13 nucleotides line up with TRBD2. J lost 4 bases, V lost 2 bases, and 5 bases had no gene match. CDR1 and CDR2 (germline): GTSNPN, SVGIG (reference sequence). The CDR3 is 15 residues long. The CDR3: CAWSIWTSGSYEQYF. CDR3 sequence (DNA): TGTGCCTGGAGTATTTGGACTAGCGGGAGTTACGAGCAGTACTTC. The complete variable domain, with remaining parts taken from reference TRBV30 and TRBJ2-7, reads SQTIHQWPATLVQPVGSPLSLECTVEGTSNPNLYWYRQAAGRGLQLLFYSVGIGQISSEVPQNLSASRPQDRQFILSSKKLLLSDSGFYLCAWSIWTSGSYEQYFGPGTRLTVT.

V gene TRBV5-1 combines with J gene TRBJ1-5; TRBD1 might be the D (6 bases). CDR1 SGHRS and CDR2 YFSETQ come from the germline V gene. The CDR3 totals 16 residues. V was shortened by 5 bases and J by 6 bases, with 21 bases between the two germline ends. CDR3 sequence: CASSLSPGAGPQPQHF. The CDR3 nucleotides are TGCGCCAGCAGTCTATCCCCGGGGGCGGGCCCTCAGCCCCAGCATTTT. The entire variable domain, with the rest obtained from reference TRBV5-1 and TRBJ1-5, is as follows: KAGVTQTPRYLIKTRGQQVTLSCSPISGHRSVSWYQQTPGQGLQFLFEYFSETQRNKGNFPGRFSGRQFSNSRSEMNVSTLELGDSALYLCASSLSPGAGPQPQHFGDGTRLSIL.

This chain links TRBV29-1 with TRBJ2-5; D possibly matches TRBD1 or TRBD2 (5 bases each). Trimming removed 5 bases from V and 9 bases from J, with 13 bases in between. This CDR3 spans 11 amino acids. Germline V gives CDR1 SQVTM, CDR2 ANQGSEA. The CDR3 bases are TGCAGCGTTCCGGGACGGTGGGCCCAGTACTTC. The encoded protein is CSVPGRWAQYF.

J is TRBJ2-7 and V is TRBV6-1, with TRBD1 matching over 7 bases. Per the germline V gene, CDR1 is MNHNS and CDR2 is SASEGT. CDR3 length equals 12 residues. J lost 7 bases, V lost 6 bases, and 6 bases had no gene match. The CDR3 bases are TGTGCCAGCAGCGCGACAGGGCAGGAGCAGTACTTC. Amino acids: CASSATGQEQYF.

The CDR3 nucleotides read TGTGCCATCAGTGAGTCAAAACTACTGCAGTTCTTC. It yields the protein CAISESKLLQFF. This chain uses TRBV10-3 with TRBJ2-1; no firm D call. The CDR3 consists of 12 residues. Germline V gene sequence: CDR1 ENHRY, CDR2 SYGVKD. Trimming took off 0 bases at V and 12 bases at J, with 9 bases between the two ends.

The V and J genes are TRBV9 and TRBJ2-3; the match to TRBD2 covers 9 bases. Germline trimming cut 4 bases from V and 2 bases from J; bases unmatched to any gene: 8. The V gene's germline CDR1 is SGDLS and CDR2 YYNGEE. The CDR3 spans 16 residues. CDR3 coding DNA: TGTGCCAGCAGCCCCATACTAGCGGGCCCCACAGATACGCAGTATTTT. Translated, it gives CASSPILAGPTDTQYF.

This clone showed up just once. The J gene is TRBJ1-5, the V gene TRBV30; possibly TRBD1 for D (6 bases). Germline-derived CDR1 and CDR2 are GTSNPN and SVGIG (reference sequence). Trimming removed 2 bases from V and 6 bases from J, with 17 bases in between. The CDR3 totals 15 residues. CDR3 amino acids: CAWSKGQGSGQPQHF. For the CDR3, the DNA is TGTGCCTGGAGTAAAGGGCAGGGGAGCGGTCAGCCCCAGCATTTT.

The chain carries TRBV4-3 and TRBJ1-1, with D uncertain. Germline CDR1 is LGHNA and CDR2 is YSLEER. This CDR3 has 15 residues. Deletions cut 0 bases from V and 1 base from J, with 9 bases between. This chain's CDR3 is CASSQDLVGNTEAFF. DNA of the CDR3: TGCGCCAGCAGCCAAGATCTCGTAGGGAACACTGAAGCTTTCTTT.

The gene calls are TRBV29-1 and TRBJ1-3, with 10 bases matching TRBD1. Germline values: CDR1 SQVTM, CDR2 ANQGSEA. This CDR3 spans 15 amino acids. J was trimmed by 4 bases and V by 7 bases; bases with no gene match: 10. Here the CDR3 DNA reads TGCAGCGCCCGACAGGGGGCTATAGCCGGAAACACCATATATTTT. Translation gives CSARQGAIAGNTIYF.

The gene calls are TRBV11-2 and TRBJ2-3, with D uncertain. Germline V gene data show CDR1 as SGHAT and CDR2 as FQNNGV. The ends were cut back, 2 bases at V and 2 bases at J, with 2 bases in the middle. This CDR3 has 12 amino acids. The CDR3 protein is CASSLNTDTQYF. CDR3 nucleotide sequence: TGTGCCAGCAGCTTAAACACAGATACGCAGTATTTT.

The V gene is TRBV2, the J gene TRBJ2-1, with 8 positions matching TRBD2. Germline-derived CDR1 and CDR2 are SNHLY and FYNNEI. The CDR3 sequence is 18 residues long. V shed 6 bases, J shed 4 bases, and the junction held 17 bases outside the gene matches. CDR3 amino acids: CASSGLSGYSGMYNEQFF. The CDR3 nucleotides read TGTGCCAGCAGCGGTCTCAGTGGATATAGCGGGATGTACAATGAGCAGTTCTTC.

The chain is built from TRBV7-2 and TRBJ1-2; D gene unclear. The CDR3 has 12 residues. CDR1 and CDR2 (germline): SGHTA, FQGNSA. V shed 5 bases and J shed 8 bases, with 12 bases lying between them. The CDR3 DNA sequence: TGTGCCAGCAGCCTAACCAGACAAGGCTACACCTTC. It specifies CASSLTRQGYTF.

This clone was observed a handful of times. This chain connects TRBV19 to TRBJ2-1; D is possibly TRBD1 (6 bases). The CDR3 is made up of 15 amino acids. V was clipped by 3 bases and J by 2 bases, with 11 bases between them. Germline V gene lookup returns CDR1 LNHDA and CDR2 SQIVND (reference sequence). The CDR3 sequence: CASSIPQGAYNEQFF. The CDR3 DNA follows: TGTGCCAGTAGTATCCCACAGGGTGCCTACAATGAGCAGTTCTTC.

This chain joins TRBV29-1 and TRBJ2-5; D not certain. The V and J ends lost 8 bases and 1 base respectively, with 11 bases between them. In germline, CDR1 is SQVTM, CDR2 ANQGSEA. The CDR3 consists of 12 residues. The CDR3 here is CSYDITQETQYF. The CDR3 DNA follows: TGCAGCTACGATATAACCCAAGAGACCCAGTACTTC.

This rearrangement joins TRBV6-5 to TRBJ1-5; D not certain. V was trimmed by 0 bases and J by 5 bases, leaving 11 bases between them. The CDR3 sequence is 15 residues long. Germline CDR1 reads MNHEY; CDR2 reads SVGAGI. CDR3 sequence reads: CASSYSSTLDQPQHF. The CDR3 coding sequence is TGTGCCAGCAGTTACTCGTCGACACTAGATCAGCCCCAGCATTTT.

This clone showed up just once. The chain carries TRBV29-1 and TRBJ2-7; D remains unclear. Germline V gives CDR1 SQVTM, CDR2 ANQGSEA. With 2 bases removed from V and 0 bases from J, the gap between germline ends came to 11 bases. The CDR3 is 14 amino acids. CDR3 sequence reads: CSVEMVEDSYEQYF. DNA for the CDR3: TGCAGCGTTGAAATGGTTGAGGACTCCTACGAGCAGTACTTC.

The CDR3 reads CASSEPGLAGDRGWTQYF. CDR3 nucleotide sequence: TGTGCCAGCAGTGAACCGGGACTAGCGGGAGATCGTGGGTGGACCCAGTACTTC. The chain has TRBV6-1 and TRBJ2-5; 14 nucleotides line up with TRBD2. V dropped 2 bases and J dropped 7; count of bases not matched to a gene: 12. In germline, CDR1 is MNHNS, CDR2 SASEGT. The CDR3 loop spans 18 amino acids.

This clone was found a few times. The chain carries TRBV4-1 and TRBJ1-1; D is perhaps TRBD1 (5 bases). The V end lost 8 bases, the J end lost 6 bases, and 16 bases lay between the germline ends. Germline V gives CDR1 MGHRA, CDR2 YSYEKL. The CDR3 runs to 13 residues. As DNA, the CDR3 is TGCGCCAGCCAAAGCCCCGGACAAGCTGAAGCTTTCTTT. It specifies CASQSPGQAEAFF.

The V gene is TRBV19, the J gene TRBJ2-7; D uncertain. The germline CDR1 and CDR2 sequences are LNHDA and SQIVND (reference sequence). This CDR3 is built from 13 residues. Trimming cost V 7 bases and J 0 bases, with 10 bases left between them. CDR3: CASNDGFSYEQYF. Here the CDR3 DNA reads TGTGCCAGTAACGACGGTTTCTCCTACGAGCAGTACTTC.